Below, one T cell receptor (beta chain) is given with its context. Its antigen is not identified. The data originate from a study of response to subunit inactivated influenza vaccine. The V end was cut by 0 bases, the J end by 5 bases, with 14 bases between. CDR1 is LGHNA and CDR2 is YNFKEQ in the germline V gene. This CDR3 is built from 16 residues. Each CDR3 protein gets one entry after TCRdb re-called the RT-PCR reads with MiXCR. The data contain around 790,000 distinct CDR3 sequences, 21% of them singletons. The study's findings and limits: Only a handful of new T cells, the authors suggested, are recruited with each seasonal influenza vaccination.

The V and J genes are TRBV4-2 and TRBJ1-5, with TRBD1 as a possible D gene (6 bases). The clonotype originates from a middle-aged man who received an inactivated influenza vaccine. Material: PBMCs from blood, obtained less than 6 days after vaccination. This CDR3 reads CASSQDLRQGYQPQHF. The CDR3 DNA sequence: TGTGCCAGCAGCCAAGATCTGCGGCAGGGGTATCAGCCCCAGCATTTT.